Sequencing of this T cell receptor beta chain was carried out in a study of blood T cell repertoires in COVID-19. In the authors' methods: Reference gene primer amplification gave nucleated cell count estimates. Here immunoSEQ multiplex PCR was the method, and the copy in TCRdb shows in-frame clones only, minus some. The DNA was the basis for D and trimming; V, J and clone size are from that table. This sample has hundreds of thousands of clones; roughly 84% occur once, and the top ten carry approximately 4%. Germline V gene sequence: CDR1 SGHAT, CDR2 FQNNGV. The junction had 1 base not matched to a gene; V was cut back by 5 bases and J by 0 bases. The CDR3 runs 14 residues.

Sequencing was carried out using peripheral blood. V usage is TRBV11-2 and J usage is TRBJ1-3; 7 bases are a match to TRBD1. The clonotype was recovered from an elderly woman with acute or convalescent COVID-19. The CDR3 spells CASSQGVSGNTIYF. DNA for the CDR3: TGTGCCAGCAGCCAGGGGGTCTCTGGAAACACCATATATTTT.